This TCR beta chain was captured by sequencing in a study of cytomegalovirus exposure and HLA in healthy donors. Details on this clone: The antigen remains unidentified.

The CDR3 covers 16 residues. With 5 bases removed from V and 6 bases from J, the gap between germline ends came to 22 bases. Per germline, CDR1 SGHRS and CDR2 YFSETQ. It was with 60 Vbeta and 13 Jbeta primers that the PCR ran. Sequencing used immunoSEQ multiplex PCR; TCRdb keeps in-frame clones, though not all of them. The table has 100,000 to 150,000 clones, around 85% seen once; the top ten hold 1.7%. Overall study results and limits: The study flagged around 150 TCR beta chains as cytomegalovirus-associated. Sequencing had likely introduced a cluster of highly shared sequence variants as an artifact.

At the time of sampling, donors were nominally healthy, though unrecorded immune exposures were likely. Sequencing used PBMCs. The chain uses TRBV5-1 and TRBJ2-3; perhaps TRBD2 as D (5 bases). This sequence originates from a boy under 18 in good health and CMV-seronegative. CDR3 DNA sequence: TGCGCCAGCAGGGAGGATAGACATCCCTGGTTGGATACGCAGTATTTT. It encodes CASREDRHPWLDTQYF. Filled out from reference TRBV5-1 and TRBJ2-3, the complete variable domain reads KAGVTQTPRYLIKTRGQQVTLSCSPISGHRSVSWYQQTPGQGLQFLFEYFSETQRNKGNFPGRFSGRQFSNSRSEMNVSTLELGDSALYLCASREDRHPWLDTQYFGPGTRLTVL.